The rows below give T cell receptor beta chains drawn from one sample of a study of T cells after yellow fever vaccination. TCRdb independently ran MiXCR on the 5' RACE reads; one entry per CDR3 protein. In the table there are 450,000 to 600,000 distinct CDR3 sequences, roughly 13% of which are singletons. The material sequenced was PBMCs, taken on the day of the yellow fever booster vaccination. These receptors were obtained from a man aged 30-40 years who received the YFV17D yellow fever vaccine. Both conserved end residues are part of each CDR3. The order of the fields is D gene, clone size, J gene, V gene, CDR3 protein, CDR3 DNA. A D gene is named only where the DNA matches it firmly. Some rows mark clone size as missing; the rest say once, few, many or name a class of expanded clone.

>TRBD2|NA|TRBJ2-1|TRBV5-1
CASSLELTSGPSYNEQFF
TGCGCCAGCAGCTTGGAGCTTACTAGCGGACCTTCCTACAATGAGCAGTTCTTC
>TRBD1|few|TRBJ2-3|TRBV19
CASSYQGTGEVPDTQYF
TGTGCCAGTAGCTACCAGGGGACAGGGGAGGTCCCAGATACGCAGTATTTT
>TRBD2|few|TRBJ2-5|TRBV24-1
CATSDLGTSGSETQYF
TGTGCCACCAGTGATTTAGGGACTAGCGGGAGTGAGACCCAGTACTTC
>NA|few|TRBJ2-3|TRBV7-9
CASSLEPVADTQYF
TGTGCCAGCAGCTTAGAGCCCGTTGCGGATACGCAGTATTTT
>NA|NA|TRBJ1-4|TRBV4-3
CASSQQVGTTNEKLFF
TGCGCCAGCAGCCAACAAGTCGGGACGACTAATGAAAAACTGTTTTTT
>NA|few|TRBJ2-5|TRBV5-1
CASSITVNPETQYF
TGCGCCAGCAGCATAACGGTTAACCCCGAGACCCAGTACTTC
>NA|NA|TRBJ2-7|TRBV5-5
CASSRSGYEQYF
TGTGCCAGCAGCCGTAGCGGATACGAGCAGTACTTC
>NA|few|TRBJ2-7|TRBV19
CASRDDRDSYEQYF
TGTGCCAGTAGAGATGACCGGGACTCCTACGAGCAGTACTTC
>TRBD2|few|TRBJ2-1|TRBV20-1
CSALDSGSSYNEQFF
TGCAGTGCTCTCGACAGCGGGAGCTCCTACAATGAGCAGTTCTTC
>NA|few|TRBJ1-2|TRBV20-1
CSALRDYGYTF
TGCAGTGCTCTCCGGGACTATGGCTACACCTTC
>NA|few|TRBJ1-1|TRBV9
CASSVGGGLGEAFF
TGTGCCAGCAGCGTAGGGGGGGGGTTGGGTGAAGCTTTCTTT
>NA|NA|TRBJ2-7|TRBV6-6
CASSIRDGVEQYF
TGTGCCAGCAGCATACGCGACGGGGTCGAGCAGTACTTC
>TRBD2|NA|TRBJ2-7|TRBV10-3
CAISGGTTYEQYF
TGTGCCATCAGTGGCGGGACTACCTACGAGCAGTACTTC
>TRBD2|many|TRBJ2-3|TRBV7-2
CASSHPGLAGADTQYF
TGTGCCAGCAGCCACCCGGGACTAGCTGGCGCAGATACGCAGTATTTT
>NA|NA|TRBJ2-3|TRBV6-1
CASTPIGTGSTDTQYF
TGTGCCAGCACCCCAATCGGGACGGGAAGCACAGATACGCAGTATTTT
>TRBD1|NA|TRBJ2-5|TRBV11-2
CASSSGQGLNLGTQYF
TGTGCCAGCAGCTCGGGACAGGGCCTGAATTTGGGGACCCAGTACTTC
>NA|few|TRBJ2-7|TRBV19
CASSPPGKVSEQYF
TGTGCCAGTAGTCCGCCGGGAAAGGTCAGCGAGCAGTACTTC
>NA|NA|TRBJ2-2|TRBV19
CASKRDIAGELFF
TGTGCCAGCAAGCGGGACATAGCCGGGGAGCTGTTTTTT
>NA|many|TRBJ2-1|TRBV12-3/TRBV12-4
CASNPQRGLLYTYNEQFF
TGTGCCAGCAATCCGCAACGGGGCCTCCTTTATACCTACAATGAGCAGTTCTTC
>TRBD2|NA|TRBJ2-7|TRBV7-9
CASSTLREDPYEQYF
TGTGCCAGCAGCACCCTCCGGGAGGACCCCTACGAGCAGTACTTC
>TRBD2|few|TRBJ2-7|TRBV3-1
CASSHGAGSSYEQYF
TGTGCCAGCAGCCACGGAGCGGGGAGCTCCTACGAGCAGTACTTC
>NA|few|TRBJ2-5|TRBV15
CATSRDRGETQYF
TGTGCCACCAGCAGGGACCGCGGAGAGACCCAGTACTTC
>NA|few|TRBJ2-3|TRBV18
CASSPPADLTQYF
TGTGCCAGCTCACCACCCGCGGACTTGACGCAGTATTTT
>TRBD2|few|TRBJ2-1|TRBV27
CASSLSLAGGYNEQFF
TGTGCCAGCAGTTTGTCACTAGCGGGAGGGTACAATGAGCAGTTCTTC
>NA|NA|TRBJ2-5|TRBV5-1
CASSLATVRQETQYF
TGCGCCAGCAGCTTGGCCACAGTGCGACAAGAGACCCAGTACTTC
>NA|NA|TRBJ1-1|TRBV29-1
CSCRFNPTLNTEAFF
TGCAGCTGCCGGTTCAACCCCACCCTTAACACTGAAGCTTTCTTT
>TRBD2|many|TRBJ2-3|TRBV4-2
CASSQAGVGAGSTDTQYF
TGTGCCAGCAGCCAAGCTGGGGTTGGAGCGGGAAGCACAGATACGCAGTATTTT
>TRBD2|once|TRBJ2-3|TRBV28
CASSPGTSGIRGTDTQYF
TGTGCCAGCAGTCCCGGGACTAGCGGGATCCGTGGCACAGATACGCAGTATTTT
>NA|few|TRBJ2-7|TRBV20-1
CSAPVYSLGGEQYF
TGCAGTGCTCCAGTATACAGTCTGGGTGGCGAGCAGTACTTC
>TRBD2|NA|TRBJ2-2|TRBV28
CATRASGIDTGELFF
TGTGCCACGAGGGCTAGCGGGATTGATACCGGGGAGCTGTTTTTT
>TRBD1|NA|TRBJ1-1|TRBV7-8
CSTTGQTNTEAFF
TGTTCCACTACGGGACAGACGAACACTGAAGCTTTCTTT
>NA|NA|TRBJ2-2|TRBV4-3
CASSPAAGSGTGELFF
TGCGCCAGCAGCCCTGCGGCGGGTTCCGGGACCGGGGAGCTGTTTTTT
>TRBD2|many|TRBJ2-1|TRBV5-5
CASSVTSGVYNEQFF
TGTGCCAGCAGCGTTACTAGCGGAGTCTACAATGAGCAGTTCTTC
>NA|NA|TRBJ1-3|TRBV6-2/TRBV6-3
CASRSTGRYSGNTIYF
TGTGCCAGCAGATCGACGGGACGTTACTCTGGAAACACCATATATTTT
>TRBD1|NA|TRBJ2-5|TRBV23-1
CASRPRDRGWQTQYF
TGCGCCAGCAGACCCCGGGACAGGGGTTGGCAGACCCAGTACTTC
>NA|few|TRBJ2-4|TRBV11-2
CASRETDPKNIQYF
TGTGCCAGCAGAGAGACAGATCCCAAAAACATTCAGTACTTC
>NA|NA|TRBJ2-7|TRBV4-2
CASSQDRIYEQYF
TGTGCCAGCAGCCAAGATAGGATCTACGAGCAGTACTTC
>NA|NA|TRBJ2-1|TRBV7-2
CASSLDRVTTDEQFF
TGTGCCAGCAGCTTAGACAGGGTTACTACCGATGAGCAGTTCTTC
>NA|NA|TRBJ2-1|TRBV7-6
CASSGPSYNEQFF
TGTGCCAGCTCGGGTCCCTCCTACAATGAGCAGTTCTTC
>TRBD1|few|TRBJ2-7|TRBV3-1
CASSQSGQGIYEQYF
TGTGCCAGCAGCCAATCCGGACAGGGGATTTACGAGCAGTACTTC
>TRBD2|NA|TRBJ2-7|TRBV7-6
CASSLTSDPLMGQYF
TGTGCCAGCAGCTTGACTAGCGATCCCCTCATGGGGCAGTACTTC
>NA|NA|TRBJ2-1|TRBV12-3/TRBV12-4
CASSPGRPGEQFF
TGTGCCAGCAGTCCTGGGAGGCCGGGGGAGCAGTTCTTC
>TRBD1|NA|TRBJ2-3|TRBV5-6
CASSYSQGPTYF
TGTGCCAGCAGCTACTCACAGGGGCCAACTTATTTT
>NA|NA|TRBJ1-1|TRBV10-3
CASKKDDTEAFF
TGTGCCTCCAAGAAAGACGACACTGAAGCTTTCTTT